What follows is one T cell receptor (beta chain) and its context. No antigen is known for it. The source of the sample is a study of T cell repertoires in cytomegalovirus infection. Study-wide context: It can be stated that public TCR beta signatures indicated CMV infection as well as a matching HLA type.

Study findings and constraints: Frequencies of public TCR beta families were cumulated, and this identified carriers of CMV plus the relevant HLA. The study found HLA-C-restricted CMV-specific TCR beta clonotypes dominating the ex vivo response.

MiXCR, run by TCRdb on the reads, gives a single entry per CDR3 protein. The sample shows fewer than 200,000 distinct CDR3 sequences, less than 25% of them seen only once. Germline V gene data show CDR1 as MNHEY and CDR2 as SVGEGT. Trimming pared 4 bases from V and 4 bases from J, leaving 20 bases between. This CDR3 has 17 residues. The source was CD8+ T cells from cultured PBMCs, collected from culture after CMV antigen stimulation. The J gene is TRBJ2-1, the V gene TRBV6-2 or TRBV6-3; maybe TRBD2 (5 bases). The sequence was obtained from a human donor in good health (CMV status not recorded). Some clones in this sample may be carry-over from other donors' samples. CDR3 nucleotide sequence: TGTGCCAGCAGTTTACGCAAGACTGGGAGCGTGTACAATGAGCAGTTCTTC. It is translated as CASSLRKTGSVYNEQFF.